This TCR beta chain appears in the sequencing data of a study of T cells in Graves' hyperthyroidism and ophthalmopathy. Amplification yielded TCR beta CDR3 regions, with RNA transcripts as the source. HTBI primers drove first-round RT-PCR of the TCR CDR3. One entry per CDR3 protein, called by TCRdb with MiXCR from the multiplex PCR reads. This sample carries around 540,000 distinct CDR3 sequences, 15% to 20% of them seen once, and the ten largest clones take approximately 30%. Disease lasting under 3 months, a NOSPECS grade of at least 4, and a Clinical Activity Score of at least 3 were features of the ophthalmopathy patients. Diagnosing involved the use of clinical symptoms, serum thyroxine and TRAb, thyroid ultrasound and orbital computed tomography. Using around 10 ml of fresh peripheral blood, PBMCs were prepared. In this sample, this clonotype turned up many times. The source of this sequence is a woman younger than 45 with Graves' ophthalmopathy. Specimen: blood.

DNA for the CDR3: TGTGCCAGCAGTTCCACTAGCGGGAGGTTAATTGAGCAGTTCTTC. Translation: CASSSTSGRLIEQFF. The chain links TRBV12-3 or TRBV12-4 to TRBJ2-1, with TRBD2 identical over 12 bases. Unmatched junction bases numbered 7, after V lost 4 bases and J lost 9 bases. The length of the CDR3 is 15 residues.